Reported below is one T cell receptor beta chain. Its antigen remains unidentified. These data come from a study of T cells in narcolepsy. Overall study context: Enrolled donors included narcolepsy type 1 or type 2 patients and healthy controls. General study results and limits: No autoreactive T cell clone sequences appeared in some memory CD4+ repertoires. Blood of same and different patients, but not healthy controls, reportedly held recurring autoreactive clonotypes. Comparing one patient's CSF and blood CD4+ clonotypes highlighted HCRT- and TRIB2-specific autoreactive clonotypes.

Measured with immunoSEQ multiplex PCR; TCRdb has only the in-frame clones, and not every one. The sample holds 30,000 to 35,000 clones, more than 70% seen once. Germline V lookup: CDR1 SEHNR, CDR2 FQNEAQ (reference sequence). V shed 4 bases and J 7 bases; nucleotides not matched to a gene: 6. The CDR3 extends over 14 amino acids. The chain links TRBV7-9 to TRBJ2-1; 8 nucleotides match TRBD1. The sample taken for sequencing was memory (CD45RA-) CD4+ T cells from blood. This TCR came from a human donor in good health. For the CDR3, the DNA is TGTGCCAGCAGCTCTGGGACAGGTAGGAATGAGCAGTTCTTC. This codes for CASSSGTGRNEQFF. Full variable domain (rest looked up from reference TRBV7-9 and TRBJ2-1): DTGVSQNPRHKITKRGQNVTFRCDPISEHNRLYWYRQTLGQGPEFLTYFQNEAQLEKSRLLSDRFSAERPKGSFSTLEIQRTEQGDSAMYLCASSSGTGRNEQFFGPGTRLTVL.